This TCR beta chain was identified during a study of T cells in Graves' hyperthyroidism and ophthalmopathy. General study findings and limits: Within blood appeared most thyroid clonotypes that had expanded above 0.001.

Amplified regions were TCR beta CDR3 sequences from RNA transcripts. With the HTBI primer set, the TCR CDR3 went through a first round of RT-PCR. MiXCR, run by TCRdb on the multiplex PCR reads, gives a single entry per CDR3 protein. The profile shows about 610,000 distinct CDR3 sequences, roughly 14% of them singletons. Concerning this clonotype: Antigen unknown.

The clonotype originates from a middle-aged woman with Graves' ophthalmopathy. Material for sequencing was blood.

CDR3 protein: CASSYGGRKETQYF. The CDR3 nucleotides read TGTGCCAGCAGTTATGGAGGTCGAAAAGAGACCCAGTACTTC. V usage is TRBV7-2 and J usage is TRBJ2-5; D possibly corresponds to TRBD2 (5 bases). Germline V gene data show CDR1 as SGHTA and CDR2 as FQGNSA. CDR3 length: 14 residues. V shed 6 bases and J shed 3 bases, with 14 bases lying between them.